The clone carrying this TCR beta chain appeared a few times. The antigen is not known. These data originate in a study of response to subunit inactivated influenza vaccine. General study results and limits: It was the authors' suggestion that each seasonal influenza vaccination recruits few new T cells.

Each CDR3 protein is one row after TCRdb ran MiXCR on the RT-PCR reads. This sample yields about 700,000 distinct CDR3 sequences, of which 11% to 15% are seen a single time; approximately 6.5% belongs to the top ten. The TCR originated in a man between 50 and 59 years old who received an inactivated influenza vaccine. Here the sequenced sample was PBMCs from blood, taken about 14 days before vaccination.

The CDR3: CASSDGQGFYEQYF. CDR3 coding DNA: TGTGCCAGCAGCGACGGACAGGGGTTCTACGAGCAGTACTTC. The chain couples TRBV11-1 to TRBJ2-7, with 9 bases identical to TRBD1. The CDR3 extends over 14 amino acids. Germline CDR1 and CDR2: SGHAT and FQDESV (reference sequence). Trimming at V came to 5 bases and at J to 3 bases, leaving 5 bases not matched to a gene.